Described below is a single TCR beta chain sequence and its context. Antigen unknown. The V end was cut by 0 bases, the J end by 8 bases, with 13 bases between. Germline CDR1 SEHNR, CDR2 FQNEAQ (reference sequence). The CDR3 runs 14 residues. Healthy bone marrow donors formed the donor group. PCR primers comprised 60 Vbeta and 13 Jbeta primers. Generated by immunoSEQ multiplex PCR, the TCRdb table keeps only in-frame clones and is missing some. The table lists about 180,000 clones, around 80% of them singletons, with about 1.5% in the top ten. The source of the sample is a study of cytomegalovirus exposure and HLA in healthy donors. Whole-study findings and limits: Earlier analysis yielded a pattern in which most TCR beta V segments were productive about 87% or about 30% of the time. Within a later analysis, the majority of CMV-associated TCR beta chains appeared HLA-restricted.

This TCR came from a woman in her 30s in good health and CMV-seropositive. The chain links TRBV7-9 to TRBJ1-2, with D tentatively TRBD1 (5 bases). Sequencing was performed on PBMCs. CDR3 in DNA: TGTGCCAGCAGCTTAGCCCAGGCGGGGGAAGGCTACACCTTC. This sequence encodes CASSLAQAGEGYTF.